This T cell receptor beta chain was captured by sequencing in a study of T-cell memory formation after mild COVID-19. Study-wide results and caveats: Prior to infection, memory already included some responding clones, suggesting cross-reactive memory joined.

Each CDR3 protein gets one entry after TCRdb re-called the 5' RACE reads with MiXCR. The sample comprises more than 150,000 distinct CDR3 sequences, roughly 12% of which are singletons, and approximately 3.4% rests with the top ten. The CDR3 length is 17 residues. Looked up from germline, CDR1 is SGHTA and CDR2 is FQGNSA. V lost 0 bases, J lost 2 bases, and 2 bases stayed unmatched. This clonotype was seen more than once but under ten times. Its target is not known. The sequence came from a man aged 18 to 30 who had mild COVID-19 (a few samples of this study predate the infection). Cell type and time point are not known. The sequenced material came from PBMCs or a T cell subset sorted from them (not recorded which). This chain links TRBV7-2 with TRBJ2-5; 14 positions match TRBD2. The CDR3 DNA follows: TGTGCCAGCAGCTTAGCGCGGACTAGCGGGGGGCAAGAGACCCAGTACTTC. The encoded protein is CASSLARTSGGQETQYF.